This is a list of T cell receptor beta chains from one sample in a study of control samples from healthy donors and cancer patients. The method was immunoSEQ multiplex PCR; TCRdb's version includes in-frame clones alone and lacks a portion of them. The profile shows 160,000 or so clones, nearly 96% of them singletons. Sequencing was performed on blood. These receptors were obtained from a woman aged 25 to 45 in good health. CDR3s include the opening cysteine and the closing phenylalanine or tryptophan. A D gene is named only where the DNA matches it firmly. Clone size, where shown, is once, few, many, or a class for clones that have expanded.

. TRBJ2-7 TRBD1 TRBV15 CATSRGETGGSYEQYF TGTGCCACCAGCAGAGGTGAGACAGGGGGATCCTACGAGCAGTACTTC
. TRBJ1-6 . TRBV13 CASSSATPHSPLHF TGTGCCAGCAGCTCGGCAACCCCCCACTCACCCCTCCACTTT
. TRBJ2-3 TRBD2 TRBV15 CATSTGNPSGGVSTDTQYF TGTGCCACCAGCACAGGGAACCCGAGCGGGGGAGTTAGCACAGATACGCAGTATTTT
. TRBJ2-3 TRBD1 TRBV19 CASSGGQGRYF TGTGCCAGTAGCGGTGGACAGGGGAGGTATTTT
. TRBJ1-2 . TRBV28 CASSSLLQTRTNYGYTF TGTGCCAGCAGTTCCCTCCTCCAGACAAGGACTAACTATGGCTACACCTTC
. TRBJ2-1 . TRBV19 CASSIGGGSYNEQFF TGTGCCAGTAGTATAGGAGGGGGCTCCTACAATGAGCAGTTCTTC
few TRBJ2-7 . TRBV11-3 CASSYGGEQYF TGTGCCAGCAGCTATGGGGGCGAGCAGTACTTC
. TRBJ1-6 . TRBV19 CASRNSRSYNSPLHF TGTGCCAGTCGTAACAGTCGCTCCTATAATTCACCCCTCCACTTT
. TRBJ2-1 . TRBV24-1 CATSAHGGAYNEQFF TGTGCCACCAGTGCCCACGGGGGAGCTTACAATGAGCAGTTCTTC
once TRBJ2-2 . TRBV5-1 CASSLGLGPGELFF TGCGCCAGCAGCTTGGGTTTGGGCCCCGGGGAGCTGTTTTTT
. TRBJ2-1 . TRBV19 CASKGESNEQFF TGTGCCAGTAAAGGCGAAAGCAATGAGCAGTTCTTC
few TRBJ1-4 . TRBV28 CASIAAGDATNEKLFF TGTGCCAGCATCGCGGCAGGGGACGCAACTAATGAAAAACTGTTTTTT
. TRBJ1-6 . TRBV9 CASSATPVGSPLHF TGTGCCAGCAGCGCCACACCAGTAGGATCACCCCTCCACTTT
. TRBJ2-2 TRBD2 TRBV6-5 CASRTGLDTGELFF TGTGCCAGCAGAACGGGACTAGATACCGGGGAGCTGTTTTTT
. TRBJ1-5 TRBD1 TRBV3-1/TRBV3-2 CASSQATGGRGRNQPQHF TGTGCCAGCAGCCAAGCTACAGGGGGCCGCGGCCGCAATCAGCCCCAGCATTTT
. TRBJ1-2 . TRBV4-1 CASSQEGVMGYTF TGCGCCAGCAGCCAAGAGGGGGTGATGGGCTACACCTTC
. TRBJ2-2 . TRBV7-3 CASSLTGTSNTGELFF TGTGCCAGCAGCTTAACCGGGACATCGAACACCGGGGAGCTGTTTTTT
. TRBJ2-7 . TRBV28 CASTPQRLSYEQYF TGTGCCAGCACCCCCCAGCGGCTCTCCTACGAGCAGTACTTC
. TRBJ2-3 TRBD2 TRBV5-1 CASSLGGGAGTDTQYF TGCGCCAGCAGCTTAGGCGGGGGGGCAGGCACAGATACGCAGTATTTT
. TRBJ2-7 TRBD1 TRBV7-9 CASSSGTGEQYF TGTGCCAGCAGCTCAGGGACAGGCGAGCAGTACTTC